One sample yielded the 26 T cell receptor beta chains listed below, sequenced in a study of shared clonotypes between healthy human individuals. The repertoire was sequenced with immunoSEQ multiplex PCR; TCRdb's copy has only in-frame clones and lacks some. The sample has more than 900,000 clones, 75% to 85% seen once. Source material: memory CD4+ T cells from PBMCs. Subset noted: CD45RA-negative fraction. The receptor source for this set is a man aged 18 to 29 in good health. Some clones in this sample may be carry-over from other donors' samples.

To note about this clone: This may stem from a read error, because a much larger clone lies one nucleotide away. This chain links TRBV7-9 with TRBJ2-5; 11 positions agree with TRBD2. The CDR3 spans 19 residues. Trimming cost V 5 bases and J 2 bases; bases outside gene matches: 16. Germline V gene lookup returns CDR1 SEHNR and CDR2 FQNEAQ (reference sequence). This CDR3 reads CASSPLGLAGPRRQETQYF. The CDR3 bases are TGTGCCAGCAGCCCCCTCGGACTAGCGGGCCCCCGGAGACAAGAGACCCAGTACTTC.

The V gene is TRBV28, the J gene TRBJ2-3, with D perhaps TRBD1 (6 bases). This CDR3 is 13 amino acids long. The V end lost 6 bases, the J end lost 4 bases, and 11 bases lay between the germline ends. CDR1 is MDHEN and CDR2 is SYDVKM in the germline V gene. The CDR3 nucleotides are TGTGCCAGCAGCCTTGGACAGTCAGATACGCAGTATTTT. Amino acid sequence: CASSLGQSDTQYF.

The CDR3 loop reads CASSLGGAGGANIQYF. The CDR3 DNA reads as TGTGCCAGCAGCTTAGGGGGAGCAGGGGGCGCGAACATTCAGTACTTC. The J gene is TRBJ2-4, the V gene TRBV11-2; 8 positions match TRBD1. Germline V CDR1 and CDR2: SGHAT, FQNNGV. V dropped 1 base and J dropped 7; count of bases not matched to a gene: 9. This CDR3 comprises 16 residues. Drawing the rest from reference TRBV11-2 and TRBJ2-4, the complete variable domain is EAGVAQSPRYKIIEKRQSVAFWCNPISGHATLYWYQQILGQGPKLLIQFQNNGVVDDSQLPKDRFSAERLKGVDSTLKIQPAKLEDSAVYLCASSLGGAGGANIQYFGAGTRLSVL.

The chain joins TRBV4-1 to TRBJ2-5, with D maybe TRBD1 (5 bases). CDR3 length: 14 amino acids. Trimming stripped 4 bases from V and 5 bases from J, with 14 bases between. Germline V CDR1 and CDR2: MGHRA, YSYEKL. CDR3 coding DNA: TGCGCCAGCAGCCCTGGACACCTGCGGGAGACCCAGTACTTC. Its protein product is CASSPGHLRETQYF.

This sequence joins TRBV2 and TRBJ1-2; tentatively, D is TRBD1 (5 bases). This CDR3 comprises 14 residues. Germline CDR1 SNHLY, CDR2 FYNNEI. Trimming removed 7 bases at V and 4 bases at J, with 16 bases between. The DNA for the CDR3 is TGTGCCAGCACCAAAGGGGTCGGCAGCTATGGCTACACCTTC. Its protein is CASTKGVGSYGYTF.

The V gene is TRBV7-8, the J gene TRBJ2-4; D possibly corresponds to TRBD1 (7 bases). The ends were cut back, 2 bases at V and 0 bases at J, with 20 bases in the middle. CDR1 and CDR2 from the germline V gene are SGHVS and FQNEAQ. The CDR3 extends over 19 amino acids. CDR3 bases: TGTGCCAGCAGCTTAAGGCTCCGGGAGACAGGGCTAGCCAAAAACATTCAGTACTTC. This codes for CASSLRLRETGLAKNIQYF.

The V and J genes are TRBV20-1 and TRBJ2-3; D gene ambiguous. The CDR3 is made up of 11 amino acids. Germline CDR1 is DFQATT and CDR2 is SNEGSKA (reference sequence). Trimming shortened V by 8 bases and J by 5 bases, and 11 bases separated the two germline ends. The CDR3 spells CSLGPRDTQYF. The CDR3 DNA is TGCAGTCTAGGTCCAAGAGATACGCAGTATTTT.

V gene TRBV7-2 combines with J gene TRBJ2-5; 7 positions agree with TRBD2. Germline assignment: CDR1 SGHTA and CDR2 FQGNSA. J gave up 2 bases and V 0 bases, and 6 bases lay outside the gene matches. The CDR3 length is 16 residues. CDR3 protein: CASSLALASGQETQYF. DNA for the CDR3: TGTGCCAGCAGCTTAGCCCTGGCTAGCGGACAAGAGACCCAGTACTTC.

The rearrangement joins TRBV28 to TRBJ2-4; 7 bases map to TRBD1. The CDR3 length is 15 residues. CDR1 MDHEN and CDR2 SYDVKM come from the germline V gene. Unmatched junction bases numbered 5, after V lost 6 bases and J lost 0 bases. The CDR3: CASSGQEVAKNIQYF. The CDR3 DNA reads as TGTGCCAGCAGCGGACAGGAGGTAGCCAAAAACATTCAGTACTTC.

The rearrangement links TRBV5-1 to TRBJ2-6; D is perhaps TRBD1 or TRBD2 (5 bases each). This CDR3 has 15 amino acids. V was trimmed by 3 bases and J by 2 bases, leaving 9 bases between them. Germline-derived CDR1 and CDR2 are SGHRS and YFSETQ. The CDR3: CASSSGTPGANVLTF. CDR3 DNA: TGCGCCAGCAGCTCTGGGACCCCTGGGGCCAACGTCCTGACTTTC.

As regards this clone: This specimen includes other DNA sequences encoding the same CDR3. The chain recombines TRBV18 with TRBJ2-5; the match to TRBD1 covers 8 bases. The J segment lost 5 bases and the V segment lost 2 bases, leaving 4 bases of the junction unmatched. This CDR3 contains 14 residues. Germline lookup yields CDR1 KGHSH and CDR2 LQKENI. In nucleotides, the CDR3 is TGTGCCAGCTCACCAGGACAGGGTCGGGAGACCCAGTACTTC. It encodes CASSPGQGRETQYF.

This clone was counted a few times. This chain connects TRBV19 to TRBJ1-5; no reliable D call. This CDR3 has 11 amino acids. Germline V lookup: CDR1 LNHDA, CDR2 SQIVND (reference sequence). The germline V and J ends were trimmed by 4 bases and 3 bases, with 1 base remaining between them. This CDR3 is CASSNNQPQHF. Here the CDR3 DNA reads TGTGCCAGTAGTAACAATCAGCCCCAGCATTTT.

This clone was counted a few times. The chain has TRBV5-8 and TRBJ2-1; D perhaps matches TRBD2 (6 bases). Germline assignment: CDR1 SGHTS and CDR2 YDEGEE. The CDR3 sequence is 16 residues long. The V end was cut by 9 bases, the J end by 4 bases, with 23 bases between. The CDR3, as DNA: TGTGCCACTCGCACCCCGGGACTCCCGGTATACAATGAGCAGTTCTTC. Translation gives CATRTPGLPVYNEQFF.

This clone has only one observation. J is TRBJ2-5 and V is TRBV18, with D perhaps matching TRBD2 (7 bases). Trimming stripped 0 bases from V and 3 bases from J, with 20 bases between. In germline, CDR1 is KGHSH, CDR2 LQKENI. The CDR3 runs 18 residues. The CDR3 region is CASSPPRGAGLHKETQYF. The CDR3 nucleotides read TGTGCCAGCTCACCACCTCGGGGGGCCGGGCTCCACAAAGAGACCCAGTACTTC. Full variable domain (outside the CDR3, taken from reference TRBV18 and TRBJ2-5): NAGVMQNPRHLVRRRGQEARLRCSPMKGHSHVYWYRQLPEEGLKFMVYLQKENIIDESGMPKERFSAEFPKEGPSILRIQQVVRGDSAAYFCASSPPRGAGLHKETQYFGPGTRLLVL.

This clone was recorded only once. The chain couples TRBV28 to TRBJ1-6; D remains ambiguous. The CDR3 consists of 15 residues. Looked up from germline, CDR1 is MDHEN and CDR2 is SYDVKM. V gave up 7 bases and J gave up 7 bases, with 17 bases separating them. CDR3 amino acids: CASKQDLTGNSPLHF. In DNA, the CDR3 is TGTGCCAGCAAACAAGATCTGACCGGGAATTCACCCCTCCACTTT.

The V call is TRBV7-9, the J call TRBJ1-2; 10 bases are shared with TRBD1. This CDR3 region has 14 residues. V lost 4 bases, J lost 8 bases, and 7 bases stayed unmatched. Germline V lookup: CDR1 SEHNR, CDR2 FQNEAQ (reference sequence). Written as DNA, the CDR3 is TGTGCCAGCAGCTCACACCGGGACAGGGGAGGCTACACCTTC. As protein: CASSSHRDRGGYTF.

The rearrangement joins TRBV18 to TRBJ1-1; TRBD1 agrees at 8 bases. The germline V gene encodes CDR1 KGHSH and CDR2 LQKENI. CDR3 size: 14 residues. The V gene end was trimmed by 3 bases and the J gene end by 10 bases; junction bases not matched to a gene: 10. For the CDR3, the DNA is TGTGCCAGCTCACCGGACAGGGAGAGGATGGGAGCTTTCTTT. Its translation is CASSPDRERMGAFF.

The chain uses TRBV2 and TRBJ2-2; D ambiguous. The CDR3 runs 11 residues. V was clipped by 11 bases and J by 7 bases, with 11 bases between them. Per the germline V gene, CDR1 is SNHLY and CDR2 is FYNNEI. The CDR3 coding sequence is TGTGCCTCCCAAGGGTTCGGGGAGCTGTTTTTT. Translating it yields CASQGFGELFF.

This clone has just a few counts. The rearrangement joins TRBV30 to TRBJ1-3; D may be TRBD1 (5 bases). The CDR3 has 17 amino acids. Trimming removed 2 bases from V and 3 bases from J, with 20 bases in between. Germline V lookup: CDR1 GTSNPN, CDR2 SVGIG (reference sequence). CDR3 loop: CAWSTGGSGAFGNTIYF. The CDR3 DNA follows: TGTGCCTGGAGTACCGGGGGTTCTGGGGCTTTTGGAAACACCATATATTTT.

V usage is TRBV5-1 and J usage is TRBJ1-4; D not certain. This CDR3 comprises 15 residues. CDR1 is SGHRS and CDR2 is YFSETQ in the germline V gene. V was clipped by 0 bases and J by 8 bases, with 14 bases between them. In nucleotides, the CDR3 is TGCGCCAGCAGCTTGGATGCGGGAGGAGGCGAAAAACTGTTTTTT. Protein: CASSLDAGGGEKLFF.

Details on this clone: This sample also contains other DNA sequences that code for the same CDR3. The rearrangement uses TRBV5-4 and TRBJ2-1; D might be TRBD2 (6 bases). V dropped 0 bases and J dropped 3 bases, with 10 bases sitting between them. Germline V gives CDR1 SGHNT, CDR2 YYREEE (reference sequence). This CDR3 contains 15 residues. CDR3 in amino acids: CASSLDGTGYNEQFF. CDR3 DNA sequence: TGTGCCAGCAGCTTGGACGGGACTGGCTACAATGAGCAGTTCTTC.

CDR3 amino acids: CASSRARTGDGYTF. The CDR3 DNA reads as TGTGCCAGCTCACGGGCTCGGACAGGGGATGGCTACACCTTC. The rearrangement links TRBV18 to TRBJ1-2; TRBD1 matches 9 bases. The V and J ends lost 4 bases and 6 bases, in that order; junction bases with no gene match: 6. The germline V gene has CDR1 KGHSH and CDR2 LQKENI. The CDR3 is 14 residues long. The whole variable domain, remainder taken from reference TRBV18 and TRBJ1-2, is NAGVMQNPRHLVRRRGQEARLRCSPMKGHSHVYWYRQLPEEGLKFMVYLQKENIIDESGMPKERFSAEFPKEGPSILRIQQVVRGDSAAYFCASSRARTGDGYTFGSGTRLTVV.

This rearrangement joins TRBV19 to TRBJ1-2; the D gene is possibly TRBD1 (6 bases). The CDR3 consists of 15 residues. Germline loops: CDR1 LNHDA, CDR2 SQIVND (reference sequence). V lost 5 bases to trimming and J lost 4 bases, with 17 bases between them. This CDR3 reads CASSPRSGGGYGYTF. CDR3 DNA: TGTGCCAGTAGTCCCCGCAGTGGGGGCGGCTATGGCTACACCTTC. The whole variable domain, filled in from reference TRBV19 and TRBJ1-2, reads DGGITQSPKYLFRKEGQNVTLSCEQNLNHDAMYWYRQDPGQGLRLIYYSQIVNDFQKGDIAEGYSVSREKKESFPLTVTSAQKNPTAFYLCASSPRSGGGYGYTFGSGTRLTVV.

This clone was picked up a small number of times. The V call is TRBV6-6, the J call TRBJ1-5; no clear D gene. Germline V gene sequence: CDR1 MNHNY, CDR2 SVGAGI (reference sequence). Trimming stripped 5 bases from V and 0 bases from J, with 2 bases between. This CDR3 is built from 12 residues. The CDR3 spells CASSLSNQPQHF. Written as DNA, the CDR3 is TGTGCCAGCAGTCTTAGCAATCAGCCCCAGCATTTT.

This sequence joins TRBV28 and TRBJ2-7; D may correspond to TRBD1 or TRBD2 (5 bases each). This CDR3 contains 16 residues. Between the trimmed V and J ends, which lost 5 bases and 2 bases, there was a span of 19 bases. The germline CDR1 and CDR2 sequences are MDHEN and SYDVKM. The chain's CDR3 is CASSPRRGRETYEQYF. The CDR3 DNA follows: TGTGCCAGCAGTCCCCGCCGGGGCAGGGAGACCTACGAGCAGTACTTC.

The chain links TRBV10-1 to TRBJ1-1, with 8 bases aligning to TRBD1. The trim removed 7 bases at V and 4 bases at J, leaving 11 bases unmatched. This CDR3 region has 15 residues. Germline V gives CDR1 WNHNN, CDR2 SYGVQD (reference sequence). The CDR3 here is CASKPRGPSCTEAFF. CDR3 DNA sequence: TGCGCCAGCAAGCCCAGGGGGCCTTCGTGCACTGAAGCTTTCTTT.